This TCR beta chain is from a study of long-term antiretroviral therapy in people with HIV. A word on this clone: Its antigen remains unidentified.

Whole-study results and caveats: Blood draws took place between about 2004 and 2018 and possibly involved older ART regimens. Clones that expanded before ART (that is, prior to treatment) dominated the repertoire at all time points. Diversity remained lower than transplant donor controls, even though it increased after ART. Repertoires with HIV possessed tighter CDR3 length spans than those of controls.

Germline V gene sequence: CDR1 DFQATT, CDR2 SNEGSKA (reference sequence). The CDR3 is made up of 11 amino acids. Trimming cost V 5 bases and J 4 bases, with 9 bases left between them. At survey level, the immunoSEQ assay was run in its v3.0 version. Generated by immunoSEQ multiplex PCR, the TCRdb table keeps only in-frame clones and is missing some. In the table there are under 20,000 clones, about 70% of which are singletons. The origin of this receptor is a man in his late teens or twenties with HIV. Sample: unsorted PBMCs, taken 0.5 years before starting antiretroviral therapy. This sequence joins TRBV20-1 and TRBJ2-7; D might be TRBD1 (6 bases). This CDR3 is CSAADRYEQYF. The DNA for the CDR3 is TGCAGTGCTGCAGACAGGTACGAGCAGTACTTC.